Below, 10 T cell receptor beta chains from the same sample are listed, as sequenced in a study of neurological immune-mediated disorders. TCRdb re-analysed the 5' RACE reads in MiXCR, keeping a single row per CDR3 protein. This table holds tens of thousands of distinct CDR3 sequences, 3% to 4% found once. The sample comprised PBMCs. The receptors were gathered from a woman aged 45-65 years with multiple sclerosis.

In this sample, this clonotype turned up many times. This chain links TRBV30 with TRBJ2-2; 9 bases are shared with TRBD2. From germline, CDR1 is GTSNPN and CDR2 SVGIG (reference sequence). The CDR3 runs to 16 residues. The ends lost 1 base at V and 5 bases at J; junction bases unmatched: 8. CDR3 nucleotide sequence: TGTGCCTGGAGTGGGTCTAGCGGGACGGGAACCGGGGAGCTGTTTTTT. Translation gives CAWSGSSGTGTGELFF.

This clonotype was seen at least ten times. V gene TRBV12-3 or TRBV12-4 combines with J gene TRBJ2-7, with 7 positions matching TRBD1. The CDR3 length is 14 residues. The J segment lost 2 bases and the V segment lost 4 bases, leaving 5 bases of the junction unmatched. The CDR3 DNA is TGTGCCAGCAGTTCCCAACAGGGGACCTACGAGCAGTACTTC. It is translated as CASSSQQGTYEQYF.

Ten or more counts support this clonotype. The V gene is TRBV20-1, the J gene TRBJ2-3; TRBD2 aligns across 15 bases. CDR1 DFQATT and CDR2 SNEGSKA come from the germline V gene (reference sequence). Trimming at V came to 1 base and at J to 4 bases, leaving 6 bases not matched to a gene. The CDR3 totals 17 residues. In nucleotides, the CDR3 is TGCAGTGCTAGAGCCCGGACTAGCGGGAGGGGCGCAGATACGCAGTATTTT. Protein: CSARARTSGRGADTQYF.

The rearrangement links TRBV10-3 to TRBJ2-7; TRBD2 matches at 10 bases. The CDR3 is 15 amino acids. V lost 5 bases to trimming and J lost 5 bases; unmatched junction nucleotides: 9. Germline CDR1 reads ENHRY; CDR2 reads SYGVKD. CDR3 protein: CAISSPSGSHDEQYF. The CDR3 DNA follows: TGTGCCATCAGTTCTCCTAGCGGGAGCCACGACGAGCAGTACTTC.

There are many counts of this clonotype. The V call is TRBV7-9, the J call TRBJ1-5, with 7 bases that match TRBD1. The CDR3 consists of 15 residues. The V segment lost 3 bases and the J segment 2 bases; nucleotides outside the gene matches: 4. The germline gives CDR1 SEHNR, CDR2 FQNEAQ (reference sequence). CDR3 sequence reads: CASSFDRAGNQPQHF. DNA for the CDR3: TGTGCCAGCAGCTTCGACAGGGCGGGCAATCAGCCCCAGCATTTT.

This clonotype was seen only a few times. The rearrangement uses TRBV7-9 and TRBJ2-3; D not resolved. Germline CDR1 SEHNR, CDR2 FQNEAQ (reference sequence). With 0 bases removed from V and 5 bases from J, the gap between germline ends came to 9 bases. This CDR3 contains 14 residues. The CDR3 DNA sequence: TGTGCCAGCAGCTTAGCAGTTACCGGAGATACGCAGTATTTT. Protein product: CASSLAVTGDTQYF. Combining the CDR3 with reference TRBV7-9 and TRBJ2-3 gives the whole variable domain DTGVSQNPRHKITKRGQNVTFRCDPISEHNRLYWYRQTLGQGPEFLTYFQNEAQLEKSRLLSDRFSAERPKGSFSTLEIQRTEQGDSAMYLCASSLAVTGDTQYFGPGTRLTVL.

This clonotype came up a few times. This may be a read error, as it is one base from a much larger clone. V gene TRBV29-1 combines with J gene TRBJ1-3; no definite D call. The CDR3 loop spans 12 amino acids. V was clipped by 4 bases and J by 10 bases, with 14 bases between them. Germline V lookup: CDR1 SQVTM, CDR2 ANQGSEA. The CDR3 sequence: CSVVWTGRTIYF. CDR3 DNA: TGCAGCGTTGTGTGGACTGGAAGAACCATATATTTT.

In its sample, this clonotype was seen a few times. This chain links TRBV6-5 with TRBJ1-1; D might be TRBD1 (6 bases). CDR1 is MNHEY and CDR2 is SVGAGI in the germline V gene. The V and J ends lost 6 bases and 4 bases respectively, with 15 bases between them. The CDR3 totals 14 residues. CDR3 DNA sequence: TGTGCCAGCAGCCGGGACACTACCTTCACTGAAGCTTTCTTT. Its translation: CASSRDTTFTEAFF.

The table lists this clonotype with many counts. The genes are TRBV12-5 and TRBJ2-2; 7 bases fit TRBD2. The CDR3 extends over 14 amino acids. Trimming at V came to 5 bases and at J to 6 bases, leaving 6 bases not matched to a gene. From germline, CDR1 is LGHNT and CDR2 FRNRAP. DNA for the CDR3: TGTGCTAGTGGTCCTAGCGGTCTAGCCGGGGAGCTGTTTTTT. Translating gives CASGPSGLAGELFF.

In its sample, this clonotype was seen many times. The rearrangement joins TRBV20-1 to TRBJ2-1; 8 nucleotides align to TRBD2. The CDR3 loop spans 14 amino acids. From germline, CDR1 is DFQATT and CDR2 SNEGSKA (reference sequence). With V trimmed by 0 bases and J by 6 bases, 4 bases remained unmatched. CDR3 region: CSARDVSGVNEQFF. CDR3 sequence (DNA): TGCAGTGCTAGAGATGTTAGCGGGGTCAATGAGCAGTTCTTC.